Listed below are T cell receptor beta chains from one sample, sequenced in a study of blood T cell repertoires in COVID-19. TCRdb's table, derived via immunoSEQ multiplex PCR, lists solely in-frame clones and lacks some. The sample holds about 220,000 clones, 84% seen once. The sample consisted of peripheral blood. The receptors derive from a man between 50 and 59 years old with active or convalescent COVID-19. The CDR3 runs from the conserved cysteine through the conserved F or W. The D gene is left open where the match is weak. Rows give clone size only sometimes, using once, few, many, or a class for an expanded clone.

D gene: TRBD1; clone size: NA; J gene: TRBJ2-5; V gene: TRBV5-5; CDR3 protein: CASSVGTGVGTQYF; CDR3 DNA: TGTGCCAGCAGCGTAGGGACAGGGGTTGGGACCCAGTACTTC
D gene: TRBD1; clone size: NA; J gene: TRBJ1-2; V gene: TRBV27; CDR3 protein: CASSLKGQGYGYTF; CDR3 DNA: TGTGCCAGCAGTTTAAAGGGACAGGGCTATGGCTACACCTTC
D gene: NA; clone size: NA; J gene: TRBJ1-1; V gene: TRBV3-1/TRBV3-2; CDR3 protein: CASSPSGGFGEAFF; CDR3 DNA: TGTGCCAGCAGCCCCTCTGGGGGGTTCGGTGAAGCTTTCTTT
D gene: NA; clone size: NA; J gene: TRBJ2-1; V gene: TRBV9; CDR3 protein: CASSPRRDILYNEQFF; CDR3 DNA: TGTGCCAGCAGCCCCCGCCGGGACATTCTCTACAATGAGCAGTTCTTC
D gene: NA; clone size: NA; J gene: TRBJ1-6; V gene: TRBV4-3; CDR3 protein: CASSQDFGGHNSPLHF; CDR3 DNA: TGCGCCAGCAGCCAAGATTTCGGGGGGCATAATTCACCCCTCCACTTT
D gene: TRBD1; clone size: NA; J gene: TRBJ1-2; V gene: TRBV28; CDR3 protein: CASRRTGSDYGYTF; CDR3 DNA: TGTGCCAGCAGAAGGACAGGGAGCGACTATGGCTACACCTTC
D gene: NA; clone size: NA; J gene: TRBJ2-5; V gene: TRBV7-9; CDR3 protein: CASSLASGQETQYF; CDR3 DNA: TGTGCCAGCAGCTTAGCGTCGGGACAAGAGACCCAGTACTTC
D gene: NA; clone size: once; J gene: TRBJ2-7; V gene: TRBV3-1/TRBV3-2; CDR3 protein: CASSQDQVSEQYF; CDR3 DNA: TGTGCCAGCAGCCAAGATCAGGTTAGCGAGCAGTACTTC
D gene: TRBD2; clone size: NA; J gene: TRBJ2-3; V gene: TRBV7-2; CDR3 protein: CASSIGTSRGADTQYF; CDR3 DNA: TGTGCCAGCAGCATCGGGACTAGTCGTGGTGCAGATACGCAGTATTTT
D gene: NA; clone size: few; J gene: TRBJ1-2; V gene: TRBV3-1/TRBV3-2; CDR3 protein: CASSEGQGNYGYTF; CDR3 DNA: TGTGCCAGCAGCGAGGGTCAGGGGAACTATGGCTACACCTTC
D gene: TRBD1; clone size: NA; J gene: TRBJ1-5; V gene: TRBV27; CDR3 protein: CASSTTGGGQPQHF; CDR3 DNA: TGTGCCAGCAGCACTACAGGGGGCGGTCAGCCCCAGCATTTT
D gene: NA; clone size: NA; J gene: TRBJ2-7; V gene: TRBV5-6; CDR3 protein: CASSSPGGLLSEQYF; CDR3 DNA: TGTGCCAGCAGCTCCCCCGGGGGGCTCCTCTCCGAGCAGTACTTC
D gene: TRBD2; clone size: NA; J gene: TRBJ2-1; V gene: TRBV7-9; CDR3 protein: CASSSIAGSSYNEQFF; CDR3 DNA: TGTGCCAGCAGCTCGATAGCGGGTAGCTCCTACAATGAGCAGTTCTTC
D gene: NA; clone size: NA; J gene: TRBJ1-1; V gene: TRBV5-4; CDR3 protein: CASSRGQSRRAFF; CDR3 DNA: TGTGCCAGCAGCCGTGGACAGTCCAGACGAGCTTTCTTT
D gene: TRBD2; clone size: NA; J gene: TRBJ2-3; V gene: TRBV5-8; CDR3 protein: CASSPPGGVKGADTQYF; CDR3 DNA: TGTGCCAGCAGCCCCCCGGGGGGGGTTAAGGGGGCAGATACGCAGTATTTT
D gene: NA; clone size: NA; J gene: TRBJ2-4; V gene: TRBV21-1; CDR3 protein: CASSKGSKTSGSSGKNIQYF; CDR3 DNA: TGTGCCAGCAGCAAAGGCTCCAAGACTAGCGGGAGTTCCGGCAAAAACATTCAGTACTTC
D gene: NA; clone size: NA; J gene: TRBJ2-7; V gene: TRBV19; CDR3 protein: CASSIEDSRYEQYF; CDR3 DNA: TGTGCCAGTAGTATCGAGGACAGTCGGTACGAGCAGTACTTC
D gene: TRBD2; clone size: NA; J gene: TRBJ2-1; V gene: TRBV11-2; CDR3 protein: CASSLVPSGEQFF; CDR3 DNA: TGTGCCAGCAGCTTAGTTCCTAGCGGGGAGCAGTTCTTC
D gene: NA; clone size: few; J gene: TRBJ1-5; V gene: TRBV27; CDR3 protein: CASSERGSGNQPQHF; CDR3 DNA: TGTGCCAGCAGTGAAAGAGGGAGTGGCAATCAGCCCCAGCATTTT
D gene: TRBD2; clone size: NA; J gene: TRBJ2-2; V gene: TRBV9; CDR3 protein: CASSVLPGTSGGGELFF; CDR3 DNA: TGTGCCAGCAGCGTACTCCCCGGGACTAGCGGGGGCGGGGAGCTGTTTTTT
D gene: NA; clone size: NA; J gene: TRBJ1-2; V gene: TRBV6-5; CDR3 protein: CASSPPPGGYTF; CDR3 DNA: TGTGCCAGCAGTCCTCCCCCCGGTGGCTACACCTTC
D gene: NA; clone size: NA; J gene: TRBJ1-6; V gene: TRBV6-6; CDR3 protein: CASRSGNSPLHF; CDR3 DNA: TGTGCCAGCCGTTCGGGAAATTCACCCCTCCACTTT
D gene: NA; clone size: NA; J gene: TRBJ1-3; V gene: TRBV6-5; CDR3 protein: CASSQRFSGNTIYF; CDR3 DNA: TGTGCCAGCAGTCAGCGCTTCTCTGGAAACACCATATATTTT
D gene: TRBD1; clone size: NA; J gene: TRBJ2-2; V gene: TRBV19; CDR3 protein: CASSAGTGTYTGELFF; CDR3 DNA: TGTGCCAGTAGTGCCGGGACAGGGACATACACCGGGGAGCTGTTTTTT
D gene: NA; clone size: NA; J gene: TRBJ1-5; V gene: TRBV5-1; CDR3 protein: CASSLDPGFGQPQHF; CDR3 DNA: TGCGCCAGCAGCTTGGACCCAGGGTTCGGTCAGCCCCAGCATTTT
D gene: NA; clone size: NA; J gene: TRBJ1-3; V gene: TRBV15; CDR3 protein: CATSGPGSGNTIYF; CDR3 DNA: TGTGCCACCAGCGGGCCCGGATCTGGAAACACCATATATTTT
D gene: TRBD1; clone size: NA; J gene: TRBJ1-1; V gene: TRBV15; CDR3 protein: CATSLGTDLNTEAFF; CDR3 DNA: TGTGCCACCAGCTTAGGGACAGATCTGAACACTGAAGCTTTCTTT
D gene: TRBD1; clone size: NA; J gene: TRBJ1-2; V gene: TRBV5-1; CDR3 protein: CASSPGTGAGRYGYTF; CDR3 DNA: TGCGCCAGCAGCCCTGGGACAGGGGCCGGGCGCTATGGCTACACCTTC
D gene: TRBD2; clone size: NA; J gene: TRBJ2-7; V gene: TRBV7-9; CDR3 protein: CASSAGLAGAYEQYF; CDR3 DNA: TGTGCCAGCAGCGCAGGACTAGCGGGAGCCTACGAGCAGTACTTC
D gene: NA; clone size: NA; J gene: TRBJ2-1; V gene: TRBV7-9; CDR3 protein: CASTGGADNEQFF; CDR3 DNA: TGTGCCAGCACGGGCGGGGCCGACAATGAGCAGTTCTTC
D gene: TRBD1; clone size: NA; J gene: TRBJ1-5; V gene: TRBV5-6; CDR3 protein: CASSYRDRPNQPQHF; CDR3 DNA: TGTGCCAGCAGCTACCGGGACAGACCGAATCAGCCCCAGCATTTT
D gene: TRBD2; clone size: NA; J gene: TRBJ2-2; V gene: TRBV18; CDR3 protein: CASSRTSGIAGGLGELFF; CDR3 DNA: TGTGCCAGCTCACGAACTTCCGGGATAGCGGGAGGCCTCGGGGAGCTGTTTTTT
D gene: TRBD2; clone size: NA; J gene: TRBJ2-1; V gene: TRBV18; CDR3 protein: CASSQGLAGDEQFF; CDR3 DNA: TGTGCCAGCTCACAGGGACTAGCGGGCGATGAGCAGTTCTTC
D gene: NA; clone size: NA; J gene: TRBJ2-6; V gene: TRBV10-1; CDR3 protein: CASSGYVTTGCSGANVLTF; CDR3 DNA: TGCGCCAGCAGTGGATACGTCACCACAGGGTGCTCTGGGGCCAACGTCCTGACTTTC
D gene: NA; clone size: few; J gene: TRBJ1-1; V gene: TRBV14; CDR3 protein: CASSGLRETEAFF; CDR3 DNA: TGTGCCAGCAGCGGTCTCAGGGAAACTGAAGCTTTCTTT
D gene: TRBD1; clone size: NA; J gene: TRBJ2-2; V gene: TRBV7-8; CDR3 protein: CASSPLTGVTGELFF; CDR3 DNA: TGTGCCAGCAGCCCGTTGACAGGGGTCACCGGGGAGCTGTTTTTT
D gene: NA; clone size: NA; J gene: TRBJ2-5; V gene: TRBV12-3/TRBV12-4; CDR3 protein: CASSSGRETQYF; CDR3 DNA: TGTGCCAGCAGTTCAGGGAGGGAGACCCAGTACTTC
D gene: NA; clone size: NA; J gene: TRBJ1-6; V gene: TRBV6-5; CDR3 protein: CASSNTGPSPLHF; CDR3 DNA: TGTGCCAGCAGTAATACAGGGCCCTCACCCCTCCACTTT
D gene: NA; clone size: NA; J gene: TRBJ1-1; V gene: TRBV3-1/TRBV3-2; CDR3 protein: CASSQEEVGGLGAFF; CDR3 DNA: TGTGCCAGCAGCCAAGAAGAGGTGGGAGGGCTTGGAGCTTTCTTT
D gene: TRBD1; clone size: NA; J gene: TRBJ1-2; V gene: TRBV6-2/TRBV6-3; CDR3 protein: CASSRATGWYGYTF; CDR3 DNA: TGTGCCAGCAGCCGCGCGACAGGGTGGTATGGCTACACCTTC
D gene: TRBD2; clone size: once; J gene: TRBJ2-7; V gene: TRBV19; CDR3 protein: CASSRTSGSAYEQYF; CDR3 DNA: TGTGCCAGTAGTAGGACTAGCGGGAGTGCTTACGAGCAGTACTTC
D gene: TRBD2; clone size: few; J gene: TRBJ2-1; V gene: TRBV2; CDR3 protein: CATRTSQSSYNEQFF; CDR3 DNA: TGTGCCACCAGGACTAGCCAGAGCTCCTACAATGAGCAGTTCTTC
D gene: TRBD1; clone size: few; J gene: TRBJ2-3; V gene: TRBV5-1; CDR3 protein: CASSIGDSGDTQYF; CDR3 DNA: TGCGCCAGCAGCATAGGGGACAGCGGTGATACGCAGTATTTT
D gene: TRBD1; clone size: NA; J gene: TRBJ1-4; V gene: TRBV6-5; CDR3 protein: CASSRQGIGEKLFF; CDR3 DNA: TGTGCCAGCAGCCGACAGGGTATAGGTGAAAAACTGTTTTTT
D gene: NA; clone size: once; J gene: TRBJ2-4; V gene: TRBV28; CDR3 protein: CASSFLRENIQYF; CDR3 DNA: TGTGCCAGCAGTTTCCTCCGTGAGAACATTCAGTACTTC
D gene: NA; clone size: NA; J gene: TRBJ1-2; V gene: TRBV2; CDR3 protein: CASVDYYGYTF; CDR3 DNA: TGTGCCAGTGTAGATTACTATGGCTACACCTTC
D gene: NA; clone size: NA; J gene: TRBJ2-7; V gene: TRBV27; CDR3 protein: CASSLRVKSYEQYF; CDR3 DNA: TGTGCCAGCAGCCTGCGGGTCAAATCCTACGAGCAGTACTTC
D gene: NA; clone size: NA; J gene: TRBJ2-2; V gene: TRBV11-2; CDR3 protein: CASSRSSAHTGELFF; CDR3 DNA: TGTGCCAGCAGCCGATCTAGCGCCCACACCGGGGAGCTGTTTTTT
D gene: TRBD1; clone size: NA; J gene: TRBJ1-2; V gene: TRBV5-1; CDR3 protein: CASSVAPGQRNYGYTF; CDR3 DNA: TGCGCCAGCAGCGTGGCTCCGGGACAGCGAAACTATGGCTACACCTTC
D gene: TRBD2; clone size: NA; J gene: TRBJ2-1; V gene: TRBV28; CDR3 protein: CASSPQWGGSRSEQFF; CDR3 DNA: TGTGCCAGCAGTCCCCAGTGGGGCGGGAGTAGGAGTGAGCAGTTCTTC
D gene: NA; clone size: NA; J gene: TRBJ1-1; V gene: TRBV20-1; CDR3 protein: CSARDRTEAFF; CDR3 DNA: TGCAGTGCTAGAGATCGCACTGAAGCTTTCTTT
D gene: NA; clone size: NA; J gene: TRBJ2-5; V gene: TRBV9; CDR3 protein: CASSARSTETQYF; CDR3 DNA: TGTGCCAGCAGCGCCCGTAGTACGGAGACCCAGTACTTC
D gene: TRBD1; clone size: once; J gene: TRBJ1-2; V gene: TRBV28; CDR3 protein: CASEETGGATGYTF; CDR3 DNA: TGTGCCAGCGAAGAGACAGGGGGCGCGACTGGCTACACCTTC
D gene: NA; clone size: few; J gene: TRBJ2-4; V gene: TRBV19; CDR3 protein: CASSTGTRSKNIQYF; CDR3 DNA: TGTGCCAGTAGTACTGGGACTCGGTCTAAAAACATTCAGTACTTC
D gene: NA; clone size: NA; J gene: TRBJ1-2; V gene: TRBV25-1; CDR3 protein: CASSEEPYGYTF; CDR3 DNA: TGTGCCAGCAGTGAGGAGCCCTATGGCTACACCTTC
D gene: NA; clone size: few; J gene: TRBJ1-1; V gene: TRBV7-8; CDR3 protein: CASSLVPENTEAFF; CDR3 DNA: TGTGCCAGCAGCTTAGTTCCAGAAAACACTGAAGCTTTCTTT
D gene: NA; clone size: NA; J gene: TRBJ2-3; V gene: TRBV18; CDR3 protein: CASSPDYTQYF; CDR3 DNA: TGTGCCAGCTCACCGGACTATACGCAGTATTTT
D gene: NA; clone size: NA; J gene: TRBJ2-1; V gene: TRBV7-9; CDR3 protein: CALGGAGFEQFF; CDR3 DNA: TGTGCCCTTGGGGGAGCGGGCTTCGAGCAGTTCTTC
D gene: NA; clone size: NA; J gene: TRBJ2-6; V gene: TRBV4-3; CDR3 protein: CASSHPGQTSGANVLTF; CDR3 DNA: TGCGCCAGCAGCCACCCCGGACAAACCTCTGGGGCCAACGTCCTGACTTTC
D gene: NA; clone size: NA; J gene: TRBJ1-2; V gene: TRBV9; CDR3 protein: CASSVGQGRYYGYTF; CDR3 DNA: TGTGCCAGCAGCGTAGGCCAGGGGCGGTACTATGGCTACACCTTC